A selection of T cell receptor beta chains follows, all from one sample in a study of T cell responses to AZD1222 COVID-19 vaccine. Generated by immunoSEQ multiplex PCR, the TCRdb table keeps only in-frame clones and is missing some. The table lists over 150,000 clones, approximately 92% of them singletons. Sequenced here: peripheral blood, sampled on day 0 of AZD1222 vaccination. Every receptor here comes from an adult in good health. The CDR3 runs from the conserved cysteine through the conserved F or W. A D gene is named only where the DNA matches it firmly. Expanded clones get a size class; other rows say once, few or many, or leave the size out.

D gene	V gene	clone size	J gene	CDR3 DNA	CDR3 protein
NA	TRBV28	NA	TRBJ1-2	TGTGCCAGCAGTTTAGCCCATGCTTGGACCCCAGGGGAGGGCTACACCTTC	CASSLAHAWTPGEGYTF
NA	TRBV4-1	NA	TRBJ2-5	TGCGCCAGCAGCCACATAGGACAGTCGGAGACCCAGTACTTC	CASSHIGQSETQYF
TRBD2	TRBV4-1	NA	TRBJ2-1	TGCGCCAGCAGCCAGGCAAGCGGGGGGGTGGGCAATGAGCAGTTCTTC	CASSQASGGVGNEQFF
TRBD2	TRBV6-5	few	TRBJ2-7	TGTGCCAGCAGCTACGGGACTAGCTCCTACGAGCAGTACTTC	CASSYGTSSYEQYF
TRBD1	TRBV6-5	NA	TRBJ1-3	TGTGCCAGCAGATCCCAGGGGGCGGGGGACACCATATATTTT	CASRSQGAGDTIYF
NA	TRBV19	once	TRBJ1-1	TGTGCCAGTAGCTTGACAGGAGTGAACACTGAAGCTTTCTTT	CASSLTGVNTEAFF
NA	TRBV24-1	NA	TRBJ2-3	TGTGCCACCAGTGATTCAGGGGTGGAGACAGATACGCAGTATTTT	CATSDSGVETDTQYF
NA	TRBV9	NA	TRBJ1-1	TGTGCCAGCAGCGTTGCACCGGGACTGGGGAACACTGAAGCTTTCTTT	CASSVAPGLGNTEAFF
NA	TRBV3-1/TRBV3-2	NA	TRBJ2-3	TGTGCCAGCAGCCCAGGAGTAGATACGCAGTATTTT	CASSPGVDTQYF
NA	TRBV5-4	NA	TRBJ2-5	TGTGCCAGCAGCTTGTACCGGGGAGAGACCCAGTACTTC	CASSLYRGETQYF